What follows are 32 T cell receptor beta chains derived from one specimen sequenced in a study of glioma-infiltrating T cells after dendritic cell vaccination. Assay used: immunoSEQ multiplex PCR; TCRdb lists only in-frame clones, some missing. This sample has approximately 82,000 clones, with roughly 90% found just once. This material consisted of blood, taken before dendritic cell vaccination. Receptors originate from a human donor with glioblastoma.

V usage is TRBV6-1 and J usage is TRBJ1-1, with D possibly TRBD1 on 5 matching bases. Germline CDR1 MNHNS, CDR2 SASEGT. The CDR3 covers 16 residues. V was cut by 3 bases and J by 4 bases, with 18 bases left in between. CDR3 bases: TGTGCCAGCAGTGAGGTAAGCTCCAGGGCCGGCACTGAAGCTTTCTTT. This translates into CASSEVSSRAGTEAFF.

The chain carries TRBV9 and TRBJ2-7; the match to TRBD1 covers 7 bases. V lost 0 bases and J lost 3; bases outside the gene matches: 6. The CDR3 contains 15 residues. Germline V gives CDR1 SGDLS, CDR2 YYNGEE. CDR3 nucleotides: TGTGCCAGCAGCGTAGGTCAGGGGGAGCGCTACGAGCAGTACTTC. Protein sequence: CASSVGQGERYEQYF.

J is TRBJ1-5 and V is TRBV7-2; 7 bases line up with TRBD1. The germline V gene has CDR1 SGHTA and CDR2 FQGNSA. The CDR3 is 16 amino acids. The junction had 6 bases not matched to a gene; V was cut back by 4 bases and J by 0 bases. The CDR3: CASSWTGVYSNQPQHF. DNA of the CDR3: TGTGCCAGCAGCTGGACAGGAGTCTATAGCAATCAGCCCCAGCATTTT. Together with reference TRBV7-2 and TRBJ1-5, the CDR3 gives the full variable domain: GAGVSQSPSNKVTEKGKDVELRCDPISGHTALYWYRQSLGQGLEFLIYFQGNSAPDKSGLPSDRFSAERTGGSVSTLTIQRTQQEDSAVYLCASSWTGVYSNQPQHFGDGTRLSIL.

The rearrangement joins TRBV9 to TRBJ1-1, with 10 bases identical to TRBD1. This CDR3 spans 15 amino acids. Trimming removed 2 bases from V and 1 base from J; junction bases left unmatched: 2. From germline, CDR1 is SGDLS and CDR2 YYNGEE. The CDR3 DNA follows: TGTGCCAGCAGCGTGACAGGGGGCCGGAACACTGAAGCTTTCTTT. Translating it yields CASSVTGGRNTEAFF.

The chain combines TRBV10-2 with TRBJ1-4, with TRBD1 identical over 8 bases. J lost 4 bases, V lost 5 bases, and 6 bases had no gene match. The CDR3 sequence is 15 residues long. The germline gives CDR1 WSHSY, CDR2 SAAADI. The CDR3 DNA sequence: TGCGCCAGCAGTAGGTGGGACAGGAGTAATGAAAAACTGTTTTTT. Its translation is CASSRWDRSNEKLFF.

This clone was observed a handful of times. J is TRBJ2-7 and V is TRBV14; no definite D call. This CDR3 spans 12 amino acids. Deletions cut 5 bases from V and 3 bases from J, with 8 bases between. Germline lookup yields CDR1 SGHDN and CDR2 FVKESK. The CDR3, as DNA: TGTGCCAGCAGCACAGATGACTACGAGCAGTACTTC. Its protein product is CASSTDDYEQYF.

The genes are TRBV5-6 and TRBJ1-2; weak D call: TRBD1 (5 bases). Trimming shortened V by 6 bases and J by 0 bases, and 12 bases separated the two germline ends. Germline CDR1 and CDR2: SGHDT and YYEEEE. This CDR3 contains 14 residues. In DNA form, the CDR3 reads TGTGCCAGCACCGCAGGGTTAGCTAACTATGGCTACACCTTC. Protein: CASTAGLANYGYTF. Supplemented by reference TRBV5-6 and TRBJ1-2, the full variable domain reads DAGVTQSPTHLIKTRGQQVTLRCSPKSGHDTVSWYQQALGQGPQFIFQYYEEEERQRGNFPDRFSGHQFPNYSSELNVNALLLGDSALYLCASTAGLANYGYTFGSGTRLTVV.

The chain joins TRBV6-4 to TRBJ2-1, with a weak D call TRBD2 (6 bases). The germline gives CDR1 MRHNA, CDR2 SNTAGT. V lost 2 bases to trimming and J lost 5 bases, with 22 bases between them. CDR3 size: 18 residues. The CDR3 nucleotides are TGTGCCAGCAGTGACAGATTTGGGACTGGGGGAATTGACAATGAGCAGTTCTTC. This sequence encodes CASSDRFGTGGIDNEQFF.

The chain carries TRBV29-1 and TRBJ2-5, with TRBD1 matching 10 bases. The last part of the DNA fits TRBJ2-7 better; the J call may be wrong. Germline lookup yields CDR1 SQVTM and CDR2 ANQGSEA. CDR3 length equals 14 residues. The CDR3: CSVEYGTGAYEQYF. The CDR3 nucleotides read TGCAGCGTTGAATACGGGACAGGGGCCTACGAGCAGTACTTC.

This clone was picked up a small number of times. The chain combines TRBV6-1 with TRBJ1-1; 11 bases agree with TRBD1. The junction had 2 bases not matched to a gene; V was cut back by 7 bases and J by 4 bases. This CDR3 contains 13 residues. Per germline, CDR1 MNHNS and CDR2 SASEGT. CDR3 loop: CASNGQGATEAFF. The DNA of the CDR3 is TGTGCCAGCAATGGACAGGGGGCCACTGAAGCTTTCTTT.

The chain links TRBV30 to TRBJ2-3; tentative D call: TRBD1 (6 bases). The CDR3 runs to 13 residues. CDR1 and CDR2 from the germline V gene are GTSNPN and SVGIG (reference sequence). Trimming took off 5 bases at V and 2 bases at J, with 11 bases between the two ends. DNA of the CDR3: TGTGCCTGGTCAGGACAGATCACAGATACGCAGTATTTT. Amino acids: CAWSGQITDTQYF.

V and J are TRBV5-1 and TRBJ2-1; 7 nucleotides agree with TRBD1. This CDR3 contains 15 residues. Germline V CDR1 and CDR2: SGHRS, YFSETQ. The ends lost 4 bases at V and 2 bases at J; junction bases unmatched: 6. In DNA, the CDR3 is TGCGCCAGCAGCAAAACAGGGGTAACCTACAATGAGCAGTTCTTC. Translated: CASSKTGVTYNEQFF.

A word on this clone: One end of the junction does not line up with germline, which may come from a read error. The chain recombines TRBV30 with TRBJ2-4, with 11 bases aligning to TRBD1. CDR1 and CDR2 from the germline V gene are GTSNPN and SVGIG (reference sequence). The CDR3 totals 16 residues. This CDR3 is CAWVPKPGQGGTDPFF. The CDR3 nucleotides are TGTGCCTGGGTCCCAAAACCGGGACAGGGGGGCACGGACCCGTTCTTC.

This chain connects TRBV18 to TRBJ2-7, with 9 bases fitting TRBD1. The length of the CDR3 is 15 residues. The ends lost 4 bases at V and 4 bases at J; junction bases unmatched: 8. Per the germline V gene, CDR1 is KGHSH and CDR2 is LQKENI. The CDR3 region has the DNA TGTGCCAGCTCACTGGGGACAGGGAATCCTTACGAGCAGTACTTC. Its translation: CASSLGTGNPYEQYF.

The chain is built from TRBV10-2 and TRBJ2-1, with D possibly TRBD2 on 6 matching bases. This CDR3 region has 13 residues. V gave up 6 bases and J gave up 6 bases, with 12 bases separating them. Looked up from germline, CDR1 is WSHSY and CDR2 is SAAADI. The CDR3 is CASRGPGSNEQFF. The CDR3, as DNA: TGCGCCAGCAGGGGACCCGGGAGCAATGAGCAGTTCTTC.

The V gene is TRBV5-5, the J gene TRBJ1-5; TRBD1 agrees at 8 bases. This CDR3 is 14 amino acids long. Germline V gene lookup returns CDR1 SGHKS and CDR2 YYEKEE (reference sequence). The trim removed 3 bases at V and 5 bases at J, leaving 4 bases unmatched. CDR3 region: CASSSLTGDQPQHF. The CDR3 DNA is TGTGCCAGCAGCTCGCTGACAGGGGATCAGCCCCAGCATTTT.

This chain links TRBV10-2 with TRBJ1-2; D not resolved. The CDR3 is 13 residues long. The V gene lost 2 bases and the J gene lost 8 bases, with 12 bases spanning the gap. Per germline, CDR1 WSHSY and CDR2 SAAADI. The CDR3 region has the DNA TGCGCCAGCAGTGAGATCATGGGAGGAGGCTACACCTTC. Its translation is CASSEIMGGGYTF.

The gene calls are TRBV4-1 and TRBJ1-3, with D maybe TRBD1 (6 bases). Trimming left V 3 bases short and J 2 bases short, with 17 bases between. Germline-derived CDR1 and CDR2 are MGHRA and YSYEKL. This CDR3 has 17 amino acids. The chain's CDR3 is CASSQAPEGVAGNTIYF. In DNA form, the CDR3 reads TGCGCCAGCAGCCAGGCCCCCGAGGGGGTGGCTGGAAACACCATATATTTT.

V and J are TRBV9 and TRBJ2-3; 9 bases fit TRBD2. CDR1 is SGDLS, CDR2 YYNGEE, per germline. The length of the CDR3 is 20 residues. The V and J ends lost 0 bases and 4 bases, in that order; junction bases with no gene match: 18. The CDR3 sequence is CASSVGFAGGPVRVPDTQYF. The CDR3 DNA sequence: TGTGCCAGCAGCGTAGGTTTTGCGGGAGGGCCGGTAAGAGTACCAGATACGCAGTATTTT. Full variable domain (rest looked up from reference TRBV9 and TRBJ2-3): DSGVTQTPKHLITATGQRVTLRCSPRSGDLSVYWYQQSLDQGLQFLIQYYNGEERAKGNILERFSAQQFPDLHSELNLSSLELGDSALYFCASSVGFAGGPVRVPDTQYFGPGTRLTVL.

This chain joins TRBV27 and TRBJ1-6; D may be TRBD1 (5 bases). Trimming stripped 3 bases from V and 2 bases from J, with 8 bases between. Germline V gene sequence: CDR1 MNHEY, CDR2 SMNVEV (reference sequence). The CDR3 consists of 15 residues. The CDR3 loop reads CASSFRDPYNSPLHF. In nucleotides, the CDR3 is TGTGCCAGCAGTTTCAGGGATCCCTATAATTCACCCCTCCACTTT.

This clone has more than one count but fewer than ten. This rearrangement joins TRBV6-4 to TRBJ2-1; TRBD2 agrees at 8 bases. Germline V CDR1 and CDR2: MRHNA, SNTAGT. The CDR3 consists of 15 residues. Trimming cost V 4 bases and J 7 bases; bases outside gene matches: 9. CDR3 protein: CASSGFGGAFNEQFF. In DNA, the CDR3 is TGTGCCAGCAGTGGTTTCGGGGGGGCCTTTAATGAGCAGTTCTTC.

In this sample, this clone turned up a few times. V usage is TRBV11-2 and J usage is TRBJ1-6; possibly TRBD1 for D (6 bases). This CDR3 has 14 residues. Germline V gene data show CDR1 as SGHAT and CDR2 as FQNNGV. V dropped 5 bases and J dropped 7 bases, with 12 bases sitting between them. For the CDR3, the DNA is TGTGCCAGCAGCCACCGGGGGGCAAATTCACCCCTCCACTTT. This codes for CASSHRGANSPLHF.

A single count supports this clone. This chain's CDR3 is CASSLTRVGNQPQHF. CDR3 nucleotides: TGTGCCAGCAGCTTAACCAGGGTGGGGAATCAGCCCCAGCATTTT. J is TRBJ1-5 and V is TRBV7-2; TRBD1 is a possible D gene (5 bases). Trimming removed 2 bases at V and 4 bases at J, with 12 bases between. The CDR3 is made up of 15 amino acids. Germline-derived CDR1 and CDR2 are SGHTA and FQGNSA.

This chain links TRBV9 with TRBJ1-1, with D uncertain. The germline CDR1 and CDR2 sequences are SGDLS and YYNGEE. The CDR3 runs to 13 residues. V lost 4 bases and J lost 3, with 10 bases in between. The CDR3 coding sequence is TGTGCCAGCAGCTCCCAGGCAGACACTGAAGCTTTCTTT. The encoded protein is CASSSQADTEAFF.

This chain connects TRBV6-1 to TRBJ1-1; 9 nucleotides align to TRBD1. Germline V gene data show CDR1 as MNHNS and CDR2 as SASEGT. The CDR3 runs to 16 residues. Trimming at V came to 4 bases and at J to 0 bases, leaving 6 bases not matched to a gene. The CDR3 DNA is TGTGCCAGCAGTGGAGCTGGGGACAGGGTGAACACTGAAGCTTTCTTT. Translated: CASSGAGDRVNTEAFF.

The chain is built from TRBV5-1 and TRBJ2-3; TRBD2 is a possible D gene (5 bases). V shed 0 bases and J shed 5 bases, with 10 bases lying between them. Germline V CDR1 and CDR2: SGHRS, YFSETQ. The CDR3 totals 14 residues. This chain's CDR3 is CASSLGLREDTQYF. CDR3 bases: TGCGCCAGCAGCTTGGGACTTCGGGAAGATACGCAGTATTTT. Supplemented by reference TRBV5-1 and TRBJ2-3, the full variable domain reads KAGVTQTPRYLIKTRGQQVTLSCSPISGHRSVSWYQQTPGQGLQFLFEYFSETQRNKGNFPGRFSGRQFSNSRSEMNVSTLELGDSALYLCASSLGLREDTQYFGPGTRLTVL.

This chain joins TRBV7-9 and TRBJ2-3, with 14 positions matching TRBD2. The CDR3 consists of 16 residues. CDR1 is SEHNR and CDR2 is FQNEAQ in the germline V gene (reference sequence). V shed 5 bases and J 1 base; nucleotides not matched to a gene: 2. The CDR3 DNA reads TGTGCCAGCAGCCAGGGACTAGCGGGGGGCACAGATACGCAGTATTTT. As protein: CASSQGLAGGTDTQYF.

The CDR3 nucleotides read TGTGCCAGCAGGTATAGACAGGGGGAACATGCTTTCTTT. Protein sequence: CASRYRQGEHAFF. The rearrangement links TRBV6-6 to TRBJ1-1; the match to TRBD1 covers 9 bases. The germline CDR1 and CDR2 sequences are MNHNY and SVGAGI (reference sequence). V gave up 6 bases and J gave up 11 bases; unmatched junction bases: 10. The CDR3 is made up of 13 amino acids.

The DNA for the CDR3 is TGTGCCAGCAGCCCCCGGGGGTTTAATCAGCCCCAGCATTTT. It translates to CASSPRGFNQPQHF. The genes are TRBV7-2 and TRBJ1-5; possibly TRBD1 for D (5 bases). Germline-derived CDR1 and CDR2 are SGHTA and FQGNSA. There are 14 residues in the CDR3. V lost 5 bases and J lost 4, with 12 bases in between.

The rearrangement joins TRBV30 to TRBJ2-1, with a possible D match to TRBD1 (6 bases). V was shortened by 7 bases and J by 4 bases, with 23 bases between the two germline ends. The CDR3 is made up of 16 amino acids. The germline V gene has CDR1 GTSNPN and CDR2 SVGIG (reference sequence). This CDR3 is CAFTGRGTNSYNEQFF. The CDR3 coding sequence is TGTGCCTTCACGGGGCGAGGGACAAATAGTTACAATGAGCAGTTCTTC.

The chain combines TRBV2 with TRBJ2-4; tentatively, D is TRBD2 (7 bases). Trimming stripped 6 bases from V and 1 base from J, with 16 bases between. There are 16 residues in the CDR3. CDR1 and CDR2 from the germline V gene are SNHLY and FYNNEI. In nucleotides, the CDR3 is TGTGCCAGCAGGAACAGGGAGGGTGATGCCAAAAACATTCAGTACTTC. Translation gives CASRNREGDAKNIQYF.

The chain couples TRBV27 to TRBJ2-1; no firm D call. The V and J ends lost 1 base and 0 bases respectively, with 4 bases between them. The CDR3 sequence is 14 residues long. Germline CDR1 and CDR2: MNHEY and SMNVEV (reference sequence). The CDR3 sequence: CASSLWHSYNEQFF. The CDR3 DNA sequence: TGTGCCAGCAGTTTATGGCACTCCTACAATGAGCAGTTCTTC.